The next 5 T cell receptor beta chains were all read from a single sample in a study of blood T cell repertoires in COVID-19. Using immunoSEQ multiplex PCR, the repertoire was profiled, and TCRdb retains in-frame clones only, with some absent. The table has 150,000 or so clones, more than 80% seen once. The sequenced sample was peripheral blood. The receptors derive from a woman aged 55-70 years with COVID-19, enrolled during active disease.

The V gene is TRBV4-1, the J gene TRBJ2-2, with TRBD1 as a possible D gene (6 bases). V lost 2 bases, J lost 6 bases, and 13 bases lay in between. This CDR3 comprises 15 residues. Germline V gene sequence: CDR1 MGHRA, CDR2 YSYEKL. The CDR3 region is CASSQPTGYSGELFF. The DNA of the CDR3 is TGCGCCAGCAGCCAACCAACAGGGTATTCCGGGGAGCTGTTTTTT.

This clone was seen a single time. CDR3 coding DNA: TGCGCCAGCAGCGCATCGCCGGGACAGGGCGACGAGCAGTACTTC. It is translated as CASSASPGQGDEQYF. The chain joins TRBV5-1 to TRBJ2-7; 9 bases are shared with TRBD1. The CDR3 loop spans 15 amino acids. V was clipped by 4 bases and J by 5 bases; unmatched bases: 10. Germline V CDR1 and CDR2: SGHRS, YFSETQ. The full variable domain, in which reference TRBV5-1 and TRBJ2-7 provide the parts outside the CDR3, is KAGVTQTPRYLIKTRGQQVTLSCSPISGHRSVSWYQQTPGQGLQFLFEYFSETQRNKGNFPGRFSGRQFSNSRSEMNVSTLELGDSALYLCASSASPGQGDEQYFGPGTRLTVT.

This rearrangement joins TRBV19 to TRBJ2-1, with 11 bases fitting TRBD1. Per the germline V gene, CDR1 is LNHDA and CDR2 is SQIVND (reference sequence). This CDR3 region has 15 residues. Germline trimming cut 3 bases from V and 7 bases from J; bases unmatched to any gene: 5. CDR3 in DNA: TGTGCCAGTAGTATCTTTGGGACAGGGGGTAATGAGCAGTTCTTC. Translated, it gives CASSIFGTGGNEQFF.

This chain links TRBV12-5 with TRBJ2-2, with 7 positions matching TRBD1. The CDR3 loop spans 17 amino acids. The junction had 10 bases not matched to a gene; V was cut back by 1 base and J by 5 bases. Germline V gene sequence: CDR1 LGHNT, CDR2 FRNRAP. The CDR3 bases are TGTGCTAGTGGTTTGGGCGTTCAGTTGACAGGGACCGGGGAGCTGTTTTTT. Amino acids: CASGLGVQLTGTGELFF. Together with reference TRBV12-5 and TRBJ2-2, the CDR3 gives the full variable domain: DARVTQTPRHKVTEMGQEVTMRCQPILGHNTVFWYRQTMMQGLELLAYFRNRAPLDDSGMPKDRFSAEMPDATLATLKIQPSEPRDSAVYFCASGLGVQLTGTGELFFGEGSRLTVL.

The chain links TRBV5-4 to TRBJ1-1; 8 bases agree with TRBD1. Germline CDR1 SGHNT, CDR2 YYREEE (reference sequence). The trim removed 6 bases at V and 3 bases at J, leaving 10 bases unmatched. This CDR3 has 15 residues. The chain's CDR3 is CASNLGQGGDTEAFF. CDR3 nucleotides: TGTGCCAGCAACCTAGGACAGGGCGGGGACACTGAAGCTTTCTTT.